Below are 29 T cell receptor beta chains sequenced from a single sample in a study of blood T cell repertoires in COVID-19. Assay: immunoSEQ multiplex PCR; the TCRdb copy retains only in-frame clones and omits some. The sample carries approximately 240,000 clones, approximately 90% recorded once. Specimen: PBMCs or T cells enriched from blood (not recorded which). The receptors originated from a woman aged 18-29 years who had recovered from COVID-19.

This clone was observed a single time. This chain uses TRBV9 with TRBJ2-3, with D maybe TRBD1 (5 bases). CDR3 length equals 16 residues. The V end was cut by 3 bases, the J end by 1 base, with 15 bases between. Germline V CDR1 and CDR2: SGDLS, YYNGEE. The CDR3 sequence: CASSATPQVRTDTQYF. CDR3 DNA: TGTGCCAGCAGCGCTACTCCACAGGTCCGCACAGATACGCAGTATTTT.

The V and J genes are TRBV11-2 and TRBJ2-7; D not resolved. Germline V CDR1 and CDR2: SGHAT, FQNNGV. The CDR3 totals 15 residues. V shed 0 bases and J shed 4 bases, with 13 bases lying between them. DNA of the CDR3: TGTGCCAGCAGCTTAGAGTTGCCTAAAAAGTACGAGCAGTACTTC. The encoded protein is CASSLELPKKYEQYF. Together with reference TRBV11-2 and TRBJ2-7, the CDR3 gives the full variable domain: EAGVAQSPRYKIIEKRQSVAFWCNPISGHATLYWYQQILGQGPKLLIQFQNNGVVDDSQLPKDRFSAERLKGVDSTLKIQPAKLEDSAVYLCASSLELPKKYEQYFGPGTRLTVT.

The V and J genes are TRBV10-3 and TRBJ2-3; D gene uncertain. V was cut by 0 bases and J by 2 bases, with 15 bases left in between. The length of the CDR3 is 17 residues. CDR1 is ENHRY, CDR2 SYGVKD, per germline. The CDR3 nucleotides read TGTGCCATCAGTGAGTCGATCAGCGTGTGGGTCACAGATACGCAGTATTTT. It encodes CAISESISVWVTDTQYF.

This chain joins TRBV6-6 and TRBJ2-7; perhaps TRBD1 as D (7 bases). The CDR3 is 14 amino acids. V was trimmed by 5 bases and J by 5 bases, leaving 16 bases between them. Germline-derived CDR1 and CDR2 are MNHNY and SVGAGI (reference sequence). The chain's CDR3 is CASSDKTGRHEQYF. Here the CDR3 DNA reads TGTGCCAGCAGTGACAAGACAGGGAGGCACGAGCAGTACTTC.

The chain is built from TRBV5-4 and TRBJ2-1, with D unresolved. The CDR3 has 14 amino acids. V was cut by 1 base and J by 3 bases, with 8 bases left in between. Germline V gene lookup returns CDR1 SGHNT and CDR2 YYREEE (reference sequence). The CDR3 DNA follows: TGTGCCAGCAGCTTGTCGGGTATCTACAATGAGCAGTTCTTC. It yields the protein CASSLSGIYNEQFF.

The rearrangement joins TRBV19 to TRBJ2-1; the match to TRBD2 covers 12 bases. The CDR3 length is 20 residues. In germline, CDR1 is LNHDA, CDR2 SQIVND (reference sequence). J was trimmed by 9 bases and V by 8 bases; bases with no gene match: 26. CDR3 sequence reads: CASSAQPGLAGARIFGEQFF. The CDR3, as DNA: TGTGCCAGTTCAGCCCAACCGGGACTAGCGGGTGCCCGGATTTTCGGTGAGCAGTTCTTC.

This clone was detected once. The chain couples TRBV2 to TRBJ1-2; TRBD1 matches at 10 bases. V dropped 11 bases and J dropped 4; count of bases not matched to a gene: 4. Per germline, CDR1 SNHLY and CDR2 FYNNEI. This CDR3 is built from 12 residues. The CDR3 DNA reads TGTGCCGGGACAGGGGATACCTATGGCTACACCTTC. Its translation: CAGTGDTYGYTF.

The chain employs TRBV5-8 and TRBJ1-6, with D hard to call. CDR3 length equals 14 residues. Germline lookup yields CDR1 SGHTS and CDR2 YDEGEE. The V end was cut by 1 base, the J end by 8 bases, with 10 bases between. In DNA form, the CDR3 reads TGTGCCAGCAGCTTGCCTAATCTGCATTCACCCCTCCACTTT. Translating it yields CASSLPNLHSPLHF.

This clone was picked up one time. J is TRBJ1-2 and V is TRBV28; 10 bases are a match to TRBD1. The trim removed 3 bases at V and 8 bases at J, leaving 3 bases unmatched. CDR3 length: 13 amino acids. Germline V gene sequence: CDR1 MDHEN, CDR2 SYDVKM. As DNA, the CDR3 is TGTGCCAGCAGTTTGACAGGGGGCCTGGGCTACACCTTC. Its translation: CASSLTGGLGYTF.

V usage is TRBV11-2 and J usage is TRBJ2-7, with D perhaps matching TRBD2 (6 bases). V dropped 2 bases and J dropped 3 bases, with 14 bases sitting between them. The CDR3 runs to 15 residues. Germline loops: CDR1 SGHAT, CDR2 FQNNGV. DNA of the CDR3: TGTGCCAGCAGCTTACGGAGGGGAAAGTACTACGAGCAGTACTTC. It is translated as CASSLRRGKYYEQYF.

The V call is TRBV19, the J call TRBJ2-1; tentative D call: TRBD1 (5 bases). This CDR3 comprises 15 residues. Germline V gene sequence: CDR1 LNHDA, CDR2 SQIVND (reference sequence). Between the trimmed V and J ends, which lost 8 bases and 8 bases, there was a span of 22 bases. The CDR3 region is CASAPGGATVDEQFF. CDR3 coding DNA: TGTGCCAGTGCCCCTGGTGGGGCCACCGTCGATGAGCAGTTCTTC.

The rearrangement joins TRBV7-3 to TRBJ2-1; D not certain. Trimming shortened V by 8 bases and J by 0 bases, and 5 bases separated the two germline ends. The CDR3 is 12 amino acids. Germline V lookup: CDR1 SGHTA, CDR2 FQGTGA. DNA for the CDR3: TGTGCCAGCGGTAGCTCCTACAATGAGCAGTTCTTC. Its protein product is CASGSSYNEQFF.

This clone was counted once. J is TRBJ2-7 and V is TRBV4-2, with 7 bases lining up with TRBD1. The CDR3 totals 14 residues. The J segment lost 2 bases and the V segment lost 0 bases, leaving 1 base of the junction unmatched. Germline V gene sequence: CDR1 LGHNA, CDR2 YNFKEQ. CDR3 residues: CASSQEGQTYEQYF. The DNA of the CDR3 is TGTGCCAGCAGCCAAGAGGGACAGACCTACGAGCAGTACTTC.

The chain uses TRBV4-1 and TRBJ2-1; TRBD2 aligns across 14 bases. The length of the CDR3 is 17 residues. V shed 1 base, J shed 6 bases, and the junction held 5 bases outside the gene matches. Looked up from germline, CDR1 is MGHRA and CDR2 is YSYEKL. In nucleotides, the CDR3 is TGCGCCAGCAGCCAAGGGGGACTAGCGGGAGTATTCAATGAGCAGTTCTTC. Encoded protein: CASSQGGLAGVFNEQFF.

V gene TRBV6-2 or TRBV6-3 combines with J gene TRBJ2-7; unclear D gene. Germline lookup yields CDR1 MNHEY and CDR2 SVGEGT. The CDR3 extends over 11 amino acids. Trimming shortened V by 5 bases and J by 3 bases, and 5 bases separated the two germline ends. In DNA form, the CDR3 reads TGTGCCAGCAGTGCGGACTACGAGCAGTACTTC. Encoded protein: CASSADYEQYF.

The chain has TRBV6-5 and TRBJ1-2; D not resolved. The CDR3 contains 12 residues. Germline lookup yields CDR1 MNHEY and CDR2 SVGAGI. V was trimmed by 5 bases and J by 7 bases, leaving 11 bases between them. The CDR3 DNA is TGTGCCAGCAGTCCAGATGTCTCTGGCTACACCTTC. It encodes CASSPDVSGYTF.

CDR3 sequence: CASTRTGLGLYGYTF. CDR3 nucleotide sequence: TGTGCCAGCACCAGGACAGGGCTTGGACTCTATGGCTACACCTTC. This chain links TRBV2 with TRBJ1-2, with 8 bases fitting TRBD1. This CDR3 is 15 amino acids long. The germline gives CDR1 SNHLY, CDR2 FYNNEI. With 7 bases clipped from V and 4 bases from J, the junction kept 11 bases outside the gene matches.

The chain couples TRBV19 to TRBJ2-3; 12 nucleotides align to TRBD2. Trimming at V came to 4 bases and at J to 4 bases, leaving 0 bases not matched to a gene. Germline CDR1 reads LNHDA; CDR2 reads SQIVND (reference sequence). The CDR3 spans 14 residues. CDR3 sequence: CASSRLAGADTQYF. CDR3 DNA sequence: TGTGCCAGTAGTAGACTAGCGGGGGCAGATACGCAGTATTTT. Filled out from reference TRBV19 and TRBJ2-3, the complete variable domain reads DGGITQSPKYLFRKEGQNVTLSCEQNLNHDAMYWYRQDPGQGLRLIYYSQIVNDFQKGDIAEGYSVSREKKESFPLTVTSAQKNPTAFYLCASSRLAGADTQYFGPGTRLTVL.

The V and J genes are TRBV5-6 and TRBJ1-3; the D gene is possibly TRBD1 (6 bases). Trimming pared 3 bases from V and 0 bases from J, leaving 10 bases between. Germline V gene data show CDR1 as SGHDT and CDR2 as YYEEEE. The CDR3 contains 15 residues. The CDR3 spells CASSWGRISGNTIYF. The CDR3 DNA reads TGTGCCAGCAGCTGGGGGCGGATCTCTGGAAACACCATATATTTT.

The V call is TRBV7-2, the J call TRBJ2-3; 12 nucleotides match TRBD2. The germline gives CDR1 SGHTA, CDR2 FQGNSA. The J segment lost 2 bases and the V segment lost 1 base, leaving 7 bases of the junction unmatched. This CDR3 is 18 amino acids long. In DNA, the CDR3 is TGTGCCAGCAGCTTAGTGACCACTAGCGGGGGGCTCACAGATACGCAGTATTTT. Translation: CASSLVTTSGGLTDTQYF.

The V call is TRBV3-1 (or the pseudogene TRBV3-2), the J call TRBJ1-4; unclear D gene. This CDR3 spans 14 amino acids. V lost 1 base to trimming and J lost 10 bases, with 13 bases between them. The germline CDR1 and CDR2 sequences are LGHDT and YNNKEL (reference sequence). The chain's CDR3 is CASSQGSPAGKLFF. The CDR3, as DNA: TGTGCCAGCAGCCAAGGTTCCCCAGCAGGAAAACTGTTTTTT.

This chain connects TRBV5-4 to TRBJ2-3; maybe TRBD1 (6 bases). The germline V and J ends were trimmed by 4 bases and 4 bases, with 16 bases remaining between them. This CDR3 is built from 15 residues. Germline values: CDR1 SGHNT, CDR2 YYREEE (reference sequence). The CDR3 bases are TGTGCCAGCAGCCGTACAGGGTTGGCAGCAGATACGCAGTATTTT. This translates into CASSRTGLAADTQYF.

This chain uses TRBV7-2 with TRBJ1-5; D may be TRBD1 (5 bases). Germline V gives CDR1 SGHTA, CDR2 FQGNSA. The CDR3 loop spans 13 amino acids. The ends were cut back, 7 bases at V and 5 bases at J, with 12 bases in the middle. The CDR3 loop reads CASTYDSDQPQHF. Here the CDR3 DNA reads TGTGCCAGCACCTACGACAGTGATCAGCCCCAGCATTTT. Together with reference TRBV7-2 and TRBJ1-5, the CDR3 gives the full variable domain: GAGVSQSPSNKVTEKGKDVELRCDPISGHTALYWYRQSLGQGLEFLIYFQGNSAPDKSGLPSDRFSAERTGGSVSTLTIQRTQQEDSAVYLCASTYDSDQPQHFGDGTRLSIL.

This sequence joins TRBV2 and TRBJ2-7; TRBD1 matches 8 bases. CDR3 size: 13 residues. With 6 bases clipped from V and 3 bases from J, the junction kept 4 bases outside the gene matches. Looked up from germline, CDR1 is SNHLY and CDR2 is FYNNEI. CDR3 coding DNA: TGTGCCAGCAGGTACACAGGGGGCTACGAGCAGTACTTC. This encodes CASRYTGGYEQYF.

The rearrangement joins TRBV7-3 to TRBJ2-2; 11 nucleotides align to TRBD1. The CDR3 runs 16 residues. The V gene's germline CDR1 is SGHTA and CDR2 FQGTGA. Trimming took 5 bases from V and 5 from J; bases not matched to a gene: 7. The CDR3 spells CASSHRTGGLTGELFF. In DNA form, the CDR3 reads TGTGCCAGCAGCCATAGGACAGGGGGCTTAACCGGGGAGCTGTTTTTT.

The chain uses TRBV5-8 and TRBJ1-2; perhaps TRBD1 as D (6 bases). Germline V gives CDR1 SGHTS, CDR2 YDEGEE. With 4 bases removed from V and 4 bases from J, the gap between germline ends came to 11 bases. The CDR3 is made up of 13 amino acids. CDR3 amino acids: CASSRTDIYGYTF. CDR3 nucleotides: TGTGCCAGCAGCCGGACAGACATCTATGGCTACACCTTC.

V is TRBV5-4 and J is TRBJ2-5; 12 bases map to TRBD2. The V segment lost 1 base and the J segment 2 bases; nucleotides outside the gene matches: 6. Germline V gene sequence: CDR1 SGHNT, CDR2 YYREEE (reference sequence). This CDR3 has 17 residues. The chain's CDR3 is CASSLRLAGAPQETQYF. DNA of the CDR3: TGTGCCAGCAGCTTGCGACTAGCGGGGGCCCCGCAAGAGACCCAGTACTTC.

This clone was seen a few times. The J gene is TRBJ1-1, the V gene TRBV12-3 or TRBV12-4, with D unclear. Trimming stripped 2 bases from V and 7 bases from J, with 8 bases between. There are 12 residues in the CDR3. CDR3 loop: CASSLSVNEAFF. The CDR3, as DNA: TGTGCCAGCAGTTTATCAGTAAATGAAGCTTTCTTT.

This clone has just one count. This chain joins TRBV24-1 and TRBJ1-5; perhaps TRBD1 as D (6 bases). The V end lost 3 bases, the J end lost 3 bases, and 11 bases lay between the germline ends. This CDR3 has 15 residues. Germline CDR1 reads KGHDR; CDR2 reads SFDVKD. The CDR3 DNA follows: TGTGCCACCAGTGATGGACAGATAAACAATCAGCCCCAGCATTTT. Encoded protein: CATSDGQINNQPQHF.